Below are 30 T cell receptor beta chains sequenced from a single sample in a study of beta chain features in type 1 diabetes. cDNA synthesis used the whole RNA isolate, giving expressed TCRB sequences. The data were produced by immunoSEQ multiplex PCR, yet TCRdb's version contains in-frame clones alone and is incomplete. The repertoire holds under 800,000 clones, with around a sixth as singletons. Sequencing input: naive CD4+ T cells from blood. The receptors here all came from a man aged 18 to 30 in good health.

This clone showed up just a few times. The J gene is TRBJ2-5, the V gene TRBV9, with 14 positions matching TRBD2. J gave up 4 bases and V 4 bases, and 9 bases lay outside the gene matches. CDR1 and CDR2 (germline): SGDLS, YYNGEE. This CDR3 contains 17 residues. DNA for the CDR3: TGTGCCAGCAGCCCGGGACTAGCGGGGGCCGCGGGAGAGACCCAGTACTTC. It codes for CASSPGLAGAAGETQYF.

This clone was observed a handful of times. The V gene is TRBV6-1, the J gene TRBJ1-1, with no clear D. Trimming took 3 bases from V and 1 from J, leaving 6 bases between them. CDR1 is MNHNS and CDR2 is SASEGT in the germline V gene. The CDR3 has 13 residues. The CDR3: CASSDGPNTEAFF. The CDR3, as DNA: TGTGCCAGCAGTGACGGTCCGAACACTGAAGCTTTCTTT.

This chain connects TRBV7-3 to TRBJ2-1, with TRBD2 as a possible D gene (6 bases). Trimming removed 2 bases at V and 9 bases at J, with 20 bases between. The CDR3 runs 16 residues. The V gene's germline CDR1 is SGHTA and CDR2 FQGTGA. CDR3 DNA sequence: TGTGCCAGCAGCTTAGGGAGCGGAGGGGTGTCAAGTGAGCAGTTCTTC. Its protein is CASSLGSGGVSSEQFF.

V and J are TRBV25-1 and TRBJ2-3; D unclear. Germline-derived CDR1 and CDR2 are MGHDK and SYGVNS. This CDR3 has 16 residues. Trimming removed 1 base at V and 2 bases at J, with 13 bases between. CDR3 residues: CASSESWVGPTDTQYF. CDR3 coding DNA: TGTGCCAGCAGTGAATCTTGGGTAGGACCCACAGATACGCAGTATTTT.

This clone was observed a handful of times. This chain connects TRBV6-6 to TRBJ1-6; D remains ambiguous. The V end lost 0 bases, the J end lost 7 bases, and 10 bases lay between the germline ends. Germline V gene data show CDR1 as MNHNY and CDR2 as SVGAGI (reference sequence). The CDR3 extends over 15 amino acids. CDR3 coding DNA: TGTGCCAGCAGTTACTCGCAACAATTCAATTCACCCCTCCACTTT. It codes for CASSYSQQFNSPLHF.

In this sample, this clone turned up a few times. The chain links TRBV6-6 to TRBJ1-5, with 11 bases identical to TRBD1. Germline assignment: CDR1 MNHNY and CDR2 SVGAGI (reference sequence). The CDR3 sequence is 15 residues long. V was pared by 4 bases and J by 7 bases, with 6 bases of the junction left unmatched. The chain's CDR3 is CASSLGQGVGQPQHF. CDR3 sequence (DNA): TGTGCCAGCAGTTTGGGACAGGGGGTTGGGCAGCCCCAGCATTTT.

This clone was seen a handful of times. The V call is TRBV7-2, the J call TRBJ2-4, with D possibly TRBD1 on 6 matching bases. CDR1 SGHTA and CDR2 FQGNSA come from the germline V gene. This CDR3 is 17 amino acids long. Trimming removed 4 bases at V and 1 base at J, with 17 bases between. CDR3 region: CASSSNRDAGAKNIQYF. The CDR3 coding sequence is TGTGCCAGCAGCTCGAACAGGGATGCGGGCGCCAAAAACATTCAGTACTTC.

In its sample, this clone was seen many times. The V and J genes are TRBV7-9 and TRBJ2-2; D ambiguous. Germline V gene sequence: CDR1 SEHNR, CDR2 FQNEAQ (reference sequence). This CDR3 comprises 12 residues. Trimming cost V 11 bases and J 2 bases, with 9 bases left between them. The CDR3 is CAATPNTGELFF. The CDR3 DNA sequence: TGTGCCGCTACACCCAACACCGGGGAGCTGTTTTTT.

A few counts support this clone. The CDR3 spells CASRQYSNQPQHF. The CDR3 DNA follows: TGTGCCAGCAGACAGTATAGCAATCAGCCCCAGCATTTT. The rearrangement uses TRBV2 and TRBJ1-5; D is unresolved. Deletions cut 6 bases from V and 0 bases from J, with 6 bases between. Germline loops: CDR1 SNHLY, CDR2 FYNNEI. This CDR3 contains 13 residues.

This clone was recorded a few times. This sequence joins TRBV29-1 and TRBJ1-5; the D is unclear. In germline, CDR1 is SQVTM, CDR2 ANQGSEA. Trimming took off 6 bases at V and 3 bases at J, with 12 bases between the two ends. CDR3 size: 13 residues. In DNA form, the CDR3 reads TGCAGCGTGGACGCCGGGCACAATCAGCCCCAGCATTTT. This encodes CSVDAGHNQPQHF.

This clone was seen more than once but under ten times. V usage is TRBV10-3 and J usage is TRBJ2-3; a possible D gene is TRBD1 (7 bases). Trimming left V 7 bases short and J 11 bases short, with 28 bases between. Per the germline V gene, CDR1 is ENHRY and CDR2 is SYGVKD. CDR3 length: 16 residues. CDR3 nucleotides: TGTGCCATCACCAAGGCACAGGGACAGAGTCCCGGGGGGCAGTATTTT. Translating gives CAITKAQGQSPGGQYF.

This rearrangement joins TRBV9 to TRBJ2-2; D remains ambiguous. CDR1 is SGDLS, CDR2 YYNGEE, per germline. V was shortened by 6 bases and J by 2 bases, with 11 bases between the two germline ends. This CDR3 spans 14 amino acids. CDR3 sequence reads: CASKYSHNTGELFF. In DNA form, the CDR3 reads TGTGCCAGCAAATATTCACATAACACCGGGGAGCTGTTTTTT.

The chain carries TRBV30 and TRBJ2-3; D is unclear. The germline gives CDR1 GTSNPN, CDR2 SVGIG (reference sequence). V was pared by 1 base and J by 4 bases, with 15 bases between. This CDR3 spans 15 amino acids. CDR3 coding DNA: TGTGCCTGGAGTGAAAAGGGCCTGGCCGCAGATACGCAGTATTTT. Encoded protein: CAWSEKGLAADTQYF.

The chain uses TRBV4-3 and TRBJ1-4; 9 nucleotides line up with TRBD1. Germline V gene lookup returns CDR1 LGHNA and CDR2 YSLEER. This CDR3 is built from 16 residues. V lost 4 bases and J lost 7; bases outside the gene matches: 10. CDR3 sequence reads: CASSRTTGGYSEKLFF. CDR3 sequence (DNA): TGCGCCAGCAGCCGGACCACAGGGGGCTACAGTGAAAAACTGTTTTTT.

J is TRBJ2-7 and V is TRBV15; 13 bases are shared with TRBD2. Trimming removed 3 bases from V and 4 bases from J; junction bases left unmatched: 3. The V gene's germline CDR1 is LNHNV and CDR2 YYDKDF (reference sequence). The CDR3 is 15 amino acids. The CDR3 here is CATSSKGLAGYEQYF. Written as DNA, the CDR3 is TGTGCCACCAGCAGCAAGGGACTAGCGGGATACGAGCAGTACTTC.

In its sample, this clone was seen a few times. The chain combines TRBV27 with TRBJ2-4; TRBD1 agrees at 7 bases. The CDR3 length is 17 residues. Trimming cost V 5 bases and J 1 base; bases outside gene matches: 11. From germline, CDR1 is MNHEY and CDR2 SMNVEV (reference sequence). The DNA for the CDR3 is TGTGCCAGCAGTCTCCTGACAGGGAATGGGGCCAAAAACATTCAGTACTTC. Its protein product is CASSLLTGNGAKNIQYF.

This clone was observed a handful of times. V and J are TRBV28 and TRBJ1-2, with 7 bases identical to TRBD1. This CDR3 region has 14 residues. V lost 7 bases to trimming and J lost 5 bases; unmatched junction nucleotides: 10. Germline V gene data show CDR1 as MDHEN and CDR2 as SYDVKM. CDR3 loop: CASTIDRVRYGYTF. Written as DNA, the CDR3 is TGTGCCAGCACTATTGACAGGGTCAGGTATGGCTACACCTTC.

This clone was seen a few times. The CDR3 DNA is TGTGCCAGCAGCTTCAAACAGGGGTCTTTCTATAATTCACCCCTCCACTTT. This translates into CASSFKQGSFYNSPLHF. The rearrangement links TRBV7-2 to TRBJ1-6; TRBD1 matches 7 bases. The V gene's germline CDR1 is SGHTA and CDR2 FQGNSA. CDR3 size: 17 residues. Losses at the gene ends were 3 bases for V and 3 bases for J; bases not matched to a gene: 8.

This clone has a handful of counts. The chain recombines TRBV11-2 with TRBJ2-2, with a possible D match to TRBD1 (6 bases). V was pared by 8 bases and J by 1 base, with 11 bases between. The CDR3 length is 14 residues. Per the germline V gene, CDR1 is SGHAT and CDR2 is FQNNGV. Here the CDR3 reads CASCDRLNTGELFF. CDR3 bases: TGTGCCAGCTGTGACAGGTTGAACACCGGGGAGCTGTTTTTT.

Regarding this clone: The sample has other DNA sequences that encode this CDR3 too. This chain joins TRBV6-5 and TRBJ2-7, with D hard to call. Germline V gene lookup returns CDR1 MNHEY and CDR2 SVGAGI. V lost 3 bases, J lost 2 bases, and 11 bases lay in between. There are 14 residues in the CDR3. CDR3 amino acids: CASSYGTVTYEQYF. In DNA form, the CDR3 reads TGTGCCAGCAGTTATGGTACAGTCACCTACGAGCAGTACTTC.

This clone was picked up many times. The DNA of the CDR3 is TGTGCCAGCACCCGACTAGCGGGGTCCACAGATACGCAGTATTTT. Its translation: CASTRLAGSTDTQYF. V usage is TRBV7-9 and J usage is TRBJ2-3, with TRBD2 identical over 11 bases. The CDR3 is 15 amino acids. The germline V gene encodes CDR1 SEHNR and CDR2 FQNEAQ (reference sequence). J was trimmed by 2 bases and V by 7 bases; bases with no gene match: 5.

In this sample, this clone turned up a few times. The J gene is TRBJ2-3, the V gene TRBV18; 7 nucleotides line up with TRBD1. The CDR3 spans 16 residues. V lost 1 base and J lost 0; bases outside the gene matches: 4. CDR1 is KGHSH, CDR2 LQKENI, per germline. CDR3 sequence reads: CASSPQGATSTDTQYF. The CDR3 coding sequence is TGTGCCAGCTCACCACAGGGGGCCACGAGCACAGATACGCAGTATTTT.

The V gene is TRBV5-4, the J gene TRBJ1-5; tentative D call: TRBD1 (6 bases). CDR1 SGHNT and CDR2 YYREEE come from the germline V gene (reference sequence). This CDR3 has 17 amino acids. The V gene lost 0 bases and the J gene lost 0 bases, with 13 bases spanning the gap. CDR3 residues: CASSLAPTGNSNQPQHF. The CDR3 DNA sequence: TGTGCCAGCAGCTTGGCCCCGACAGGTAATAGCAATCAGCCCCAGCATTTT.

The chain uses TRBV5-1 and TRBJ1-5, with 10 bases lining up with TRBD1. J was trimmed by 2 bases and V by 2 bases; bases with no gene match: 4. CDR1 is SGHRS and CDR2 is YFSETQ in the germline V gene. The CDR3 runs 16 residues. CDR3 sequence (DNA): TGCGCCAGCAGCTTAGGGACAGGGGAGGGCAATCAGCCCCAGCATTTT. Translated: CASSLGTGEGNQPQHF. Complete variable domain (other parts from reference TRBV5-1 and TRBJ1-5): KAGVTQTPRYLIKTRGQQVTLSCSPISGHRSVSWYQQTPGQGLQFLFEYFSETQRNKGNFPGRFSGRQFSNSRSEMNVSTLELGDSALYLCASSLGTGEGNQPQHFGDGTRLSIL.

The V gene is TRBV7-2, the J gene TRBJ2-7; D call uncertain. V lost 0 bases and J 6 bases, leaving 9 bases between the germline ends. CDR1 SGHTA and CDR2 FQGNSA come from the germline V gene. The CDR3 has 13 residues. CDR3 in DNA: TGTGCCAGCAGCTTAGCGGGTAGTCCCGAGCAGTACTTC. Its translation: CASSLAGSPEQYF.

The rearrangement links TRBV19 to TRBJ2-1; possible D gene TRBD1, 6 bases. The CDR3 sequence is 16 residues long. V was clipped by 5 bases and J by 7 bases, with 21 bases between them. The germline gives CDR1 LNHDA, CDR2 SQIVND (reference sequence). CDR3 loop: CASSSPGDMRGNEQFF. The CDR3 DNA reads TGTGCCAGTAGTTCCCCAGGGGACATGAGAGGGAATGAGCAGTTCTTC.

In this sample, this clone turned up a few times. The chain employs TRBV23-1 and TRBJ2-2, with TRBD1 identical over 8 bases. TRBV23-1 counts as an open reading frame of uncertain function. CDR3 length: 18 residues. V was pared by 1 base and J by 0 bases, with 7 bases of the junction left unmatched. The CDR3, as DNA: TGCGCCAGCAGTCAATGGACGGACAGGGCGTCGAACACCGGGGAGCTGTTTTTT. This gives the protein CASSQWTDRASNTGELFF.

This sequence joins TRBV11-3 and TRBJ2-1, with 14 bases identical to TRBD2. Germline V gene data show CDR1 as SGHNT and CDR2 as YENEEA. After removal of 4 bases from V and 0 bases from J, the junction contained 8 bases not matched to a gene. The CDR3 is 19 residues long. CDR3 nucleotide sequence: TGTGCCAGCAGCTCCCAGGGACTAGCGGGGGATAGCTCCTACAATGAGCAGTTCTTC. It specifies CASSSQGLAGDSSYNEQFF.

V usage is TRBV14 and J usage is TRBJ1-3; D gene unclear. Trimming stripped 1 base from V and 9 bases from J, with 13 bases between. In germline, CDR1 is SGHDN, CDR2 FVKESK. The CDR3 covers 14 residues. CDR3: CASSQGRSRGTIYF. The CDR3 DNA follows: TGTGCCAGCAGCCAAGGGCGGAGCCGCGGCACCATATATTTT.

V and J are TRBV11-3 and TRBJ2-1; possibly TRBD1 or TRBD2 for D (5 bases each). CDR1 is SGHNT and CDR2 is YENEEA in the germline V gene. The CDR3 runs to 14 residues. V dropped 5 bases and J dropped 4 bases, with 12 bases sitting between them. This CDR3 is CASSPRDQYNEQFF. The DNA for the CDR3 is TGTGCCAGCAGCCCTCGGGACCAGTACAATGAGCAGTTCTTC.